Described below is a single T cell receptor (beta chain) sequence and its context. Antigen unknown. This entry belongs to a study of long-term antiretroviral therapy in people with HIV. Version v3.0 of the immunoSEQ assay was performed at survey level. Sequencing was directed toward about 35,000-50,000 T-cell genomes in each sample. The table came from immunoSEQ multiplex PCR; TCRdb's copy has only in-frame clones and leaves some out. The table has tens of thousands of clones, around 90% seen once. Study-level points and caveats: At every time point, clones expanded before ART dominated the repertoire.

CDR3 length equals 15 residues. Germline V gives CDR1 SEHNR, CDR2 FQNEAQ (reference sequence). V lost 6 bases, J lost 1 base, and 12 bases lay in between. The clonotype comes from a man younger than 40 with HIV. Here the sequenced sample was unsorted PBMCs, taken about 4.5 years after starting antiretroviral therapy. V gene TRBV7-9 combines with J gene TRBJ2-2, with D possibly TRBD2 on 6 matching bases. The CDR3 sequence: CASRISGLNTGELFF. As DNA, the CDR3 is TGTGCCAGCAGAATTAGCGGTCTGAACACCGGGGAGCTGTTTTTT.